This TCR beta chain was identified in a study of T cells after yellow fever vaccination. Across the whole study: Fractions low in cell number were prepared with SMART-Seq v4 Ultra Low Input.

Study-level results: Clones from primary vaccination mostly reappeared after the booster (about 97% CD4, just over 85% CD8). Any FACS-sorted repertoire could hold abundant clonotypes that contaminate it from the bulk population.

This clonotype was seen a handful of times. Its antigen remains unknown. Generation of TCR cDNA used 5'RACE template switching (which added a universal primer site and UMIs). TCRdb reprocessed the 5' RACE reads via MiXCR and lists one record per CDR3 protein. The repertoire consists of about 130,000 distinct CDR3 sequences, with approximately 9% occurring once and the leading ten covering almost 40%. After removal of 5 bases from V and 8 bases from J, the junction contained 7 bases not matched to a gene. Germline V lookup: CDR1 MNHEY, CDR2 SVGEGT. The CDR3 covers 15 residues. V gene TRBV6-2 or TRBV6-3 combines with J gene TRBJ1-6; 9 positions match TRBD1. The sample here was CD8+ T cells sorted from PBMCs, taken on the day of the yellow fever booster vaccination. This receptor was identified in a man younger than 35 who received the YFV17D yellow fever vaccine. The CDR3 DNA reads TGTGCCAGCAGTCAAGGACAGGGGAGTTATTCACCCCTCCACTTT. Translation: CASSQGQGSYSPLHF.